This T cell receptor beta chain comes out of a study of blood T cell repertoires in COVID-19. Looking at the study overall: Whether acute or convalescent, the COVID-19 samples came from the United States, Italy and Spain. The cDNA or gDNA used as material had been derived from T cells, B-cell-depleted T cells, or PBMCs.

Trimming removed 4 bases from V and 3 bases from J, with 12 bases in between. The V gene's germline CDR1 is LNHDA and CDR2 SQIVND (reference sequence). The CDR3 has 14 residues. Original processing notes: Scientists estimated how many nucleated cells there were by amplifying reference gene primers. Assay used: immunoSEQ multiplex PCR; TCRdb lists only in-frame clones, some missing. D and trimming come from the DNA, and the V and J calls and clone size come from that table. The repertoire holds under 200,000 clones, with 80% as singletons. The chain employs TRBV19 and TRBJ1-2; a weak D match, TRBD1 (6 bases). The receptor's source is a man between 60 and 70 years old with acute or convalescent COVID-19. The specimen sequenced was peripheral blood. CDR3 in amino acids: CASSRPDSYYGYTF. CDR3 DNA sequence: TGTGCCAGTAGTAGACCGGACAGTTACTATGGCTACACCTTC.